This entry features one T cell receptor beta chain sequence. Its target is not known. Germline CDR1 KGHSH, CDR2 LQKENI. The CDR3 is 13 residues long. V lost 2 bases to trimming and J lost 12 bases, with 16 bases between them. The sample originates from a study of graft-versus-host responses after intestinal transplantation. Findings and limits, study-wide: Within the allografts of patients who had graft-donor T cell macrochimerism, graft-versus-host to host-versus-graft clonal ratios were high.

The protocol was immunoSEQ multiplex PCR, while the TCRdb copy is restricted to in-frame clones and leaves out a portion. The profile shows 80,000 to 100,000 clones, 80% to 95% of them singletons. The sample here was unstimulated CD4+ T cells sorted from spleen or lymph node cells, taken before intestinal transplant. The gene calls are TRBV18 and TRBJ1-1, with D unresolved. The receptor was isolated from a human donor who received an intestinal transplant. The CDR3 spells CASSPDSWVGSFF. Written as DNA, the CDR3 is TGTGCCAGCTCACCAGACTCCTGGGTTGGATCTTTCTTT.